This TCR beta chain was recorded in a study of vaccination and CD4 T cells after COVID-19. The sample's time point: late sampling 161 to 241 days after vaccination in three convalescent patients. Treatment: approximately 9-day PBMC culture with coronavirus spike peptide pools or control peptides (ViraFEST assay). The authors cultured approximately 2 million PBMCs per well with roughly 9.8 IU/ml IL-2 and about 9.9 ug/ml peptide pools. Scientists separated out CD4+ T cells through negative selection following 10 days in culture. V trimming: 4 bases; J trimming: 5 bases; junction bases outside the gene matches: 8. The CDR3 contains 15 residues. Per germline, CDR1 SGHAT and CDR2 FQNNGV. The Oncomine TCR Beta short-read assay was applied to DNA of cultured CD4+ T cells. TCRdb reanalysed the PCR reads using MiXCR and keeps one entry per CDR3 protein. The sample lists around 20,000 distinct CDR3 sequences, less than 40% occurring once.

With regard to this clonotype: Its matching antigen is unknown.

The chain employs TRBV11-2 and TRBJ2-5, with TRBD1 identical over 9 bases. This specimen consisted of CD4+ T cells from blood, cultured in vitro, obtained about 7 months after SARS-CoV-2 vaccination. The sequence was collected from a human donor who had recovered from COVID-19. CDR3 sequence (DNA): TGTGCCAGCAGCTACCGGGACAGGGAAGGCGAGACCCAGTACTTC. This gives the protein CASSYRDREGETQYF. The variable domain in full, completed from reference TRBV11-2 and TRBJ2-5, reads EAGVAQSPRYKIIEKRQSVAFWCNPISGHATLYWYQQILGQGPKLLIQFQNNGVVDDSQLPKDRFSAERLKGVDSTLKIQPAKLEDSAVYLCASSYRDREGETQYFGPGTRLLVL.